The source of this TCR beta chain is a study of blood T cells in healthy people across ages. Findings of the study overall: Unsorted PBMCs blocked a conclusive comparison of naive and antigen-experienced cells.

The table lists this clonotype with many counts. Its antigen is not identified. The use of a sample-barcoded 5' primer and a J-beta primer mix characterized a second PCR of about 6 to 11 cycles. TCRdb passed the 5' RACE reads through MiXCR, listing each CDR3 protein once. The repertoire holds fewer than 1 million distinct CDR3 sequences, about 42% seen once, with about a fifth in the top ten. Germline V gives CDR1 SQVTM, CDR2 ANQGSEA. Trimming removed 4 bases from V and 2 bases from J, with 12 bases in between. The CDR3 covers 14 residues. The chain recombines TRBV29-1 with TRBJ2-1; tentative D call: TRBD2 (7 bases). The origin of this receptor is a man in his sixties in good health. The material sequenced was blood. CDR3 sequence: CSVVGGGAYNEQFF. CDR3 DNA sequence: TGCAGCGTTGTAGGAGGGGGGGCCTACAATGAGCAGTTCTTC.